This T cell receptor (beta chain) was found in a study of blood T cell repertoires in COVID-19. As for the study in general: COVID-19 samples from acute and convalescent phases originated in the United States, Italy and Spain.

Between the trimmed V and J ends, which lost 3 bases and 0 bases, there was a span of 11 bases. The germline gives CDR1 SGHVS, CDR2 FQNEAQ. CDR3 size: 15 residues. Measured with immunoSEQ multiplex PCR; TCRdb has only the in-frame clones, and not every one. The sample carries some 150,000 clones, approximately 80% recorded once. The sequenced sample consisted of peripheral blood. This chain links TRBV7-8 with TRBJ1-1; D is perhaps TRBD1 (6 bases). The receptor was isolated from a human donor in a cohort sampled during active COVID-19. The CDR3 DNA reads TGTGCCAGCAGCTTGGGGGGGGACATGAACACTGAAGCTTTCTTT. It is translated as CASSLGGDMNTEAFF.